This TCR beta chain was captured by sequencing in a study of shared clonotypes between healthy human individuals. Study conclusions and caveats: Apart from blood, nothing was sampled; tissue repertoires likely differ.

Splitting of CD4+ cells produced CD45RA+ naive and CD45RA-negative memory subsets. Per the germline V gene, CDR1 is ENHRY and CDR2 is SYGVKD. The V gene end was trimmed by 3 bases and the J gene end by 6 bases; junction bases not matched to a gene: 8. The CDR3 consists of 15 residues. Method: immunoSEQ multiplex PCR; TCRdb's copy keeps in-frame clones and lacks some. The table records some 1 million clones, around four fifths of them present only once. Comment on this clone: As yet, its antigen is unknown.

The chain combines TRBV10-3 with TRBJ2-1, with 7 bases fitting TRBD2. Sequencing was performed on memory CD4+ T cells sorted from blood. Subset here: CD45RA-negative fraction. The source of this sequence is a man between 18 and 29 years old in good health. CDR3 nucleotide sequence: TGTGCCATCAGTGATGGCGGCGGGAGAGCCAATGAGCAGTTCTTC. It codes for CAISDGGGRANEQFF.